These T cell receptor beta chains were read from a single sample in a study of blood T cell repertoires in COVID-19. Sequencing was performed with immunoSEQ multiplex PCR; in TCRdb, only in-frame clones are kept and a portion is missing. The repertoire holds under 350,000 clones, with around 87% as singletons. The specimen was peripheral blood. These receptor sequences come from a man in his 70s with acute or convalescent COVID-19. The CDR3 runs from the conserved cysteine through the conserved F or W. The D gene is left open where the match is weak. The size field is filled for only some rows; it gives once, few, many or a size class.

j_gene,v_gene,abundance,d_gene,CDR3nt,CDR3aa
TRBJ2-3,TRBV2,.,TRBD2,TGTGCCAGCATACGGGAACTAGCGGGGGGGCAAAGGAGCACAGATACGCAGTATTTT,CASIRELAGGQRSTDTQYF
TRBJ1-6,TRBV4-3,.,.,TGCGCCAGCAGCCAAGATAGGTCAGGGCATTCACCCCTCCACTTT,CASSQDRSGHSPLHF
TRBJ2-3,TRBV11-2,.,.,TGTGCCAGCAGCTTAGGCGGGAGCACAGATACGCAGTATTTT,CASSLGGSTDTQYF
TRBJ2-7,TRBV6-5,.,TRBD1,TGTGCCAGCAGCCGACCGGACAGGGGGGGCGAGCAGTACTTC,CASSRPDRGGEQYF
TRBJ2-4,TRBV19,.,TRBD1,TGTGCCAGTAGTATAGGACGTTTCACAGGGGGTCCTTCAAACATTCAGTACTTC,CASSIGRFTGGPSNIQYF
TRBJ1-1,TRBV6-2/TRBV6-3,.,.,TGTGCCAGCAGTTACTCGGTACAGGGACCCGGGGCTTTCTTT,CASSYSVQGPGAFF
TRBJ1-2,TRBV15,.,TRBD1,TGTGCCACCAGCAGAGATGGGAAGGGGGCTGGCTACACCTTC,CATSRDGKGAGYTF
TRBJ2-3,TRBV21-1,.,.,TGTGCCAGCAGCAAACCCTATAAACTAAAGCTCACAGATACGCAGTATTTT,CASSKPYKLKLTDTQYF
TRBJ2-2,TRBV27,few,TRBD1,TGTGCCAGCAGGCCGGGACAGGCCCCCGGGGAGCTGTTTTTT,CASRPGQAPGELFF
TRBJ1-6,TRBV18,.,.,TGTGCCAGCTCACCAGGAGGGCGCGTTAGTCCACCCCTCCACTTT,CASSPGGRVSPPLHF
TRBJ2-1,TRBV27,once,.,TGTGCCAGCAGTTTAAGGCGGATTGATTACAATGAGCAGTTCTTC,CASSLRRIDYNEQFF
TRBJ1-1,TRBV18,once,TRBD1,TGTGCCAGCTCACCAGGGACAGGGGTCCATGAAGCTTTCTTT,CASSPGTGVHEAFF
TRBJ2-1,TRBV2,.,TRBD1,TGTGCCAGCAGACAGGGGGTGAGGTTCGATGAGCAGTTCTTC,CASRQGVRFDEQFF
TRBJ1-1,TRBV18,.,.,TGTGCCAGCTCTCTCCGACAGGCTAGAGACACTGAAGCTTTCTTT,CASSLRQARDTEAFF
TRBJ1-1,TRBV3-1/TRBV3-2,.,TRBD1,TGTGCCAGCAGCCACGATGGGACAGGGGGAGTTCGGGCTTTCTTT,CASSHDGTGGVRAFF
TRBJ2-7,TRBV4-2,.,TRBD1,TGTGCCAGCAGCCAAGACGGGACAGGGGGCTCCTACGAGCAGTACTTC,CASSQDGTGGSYEQYF
TRBJ2-5,TRBV5-4,.,.,TGTGCCAGCAGCTCGACAGAGCGAGAGACCCAGTACTTC,CASSSTERETQYF
TRBJ1-6,TRBV4-3,.,.,TGCGCCAGCAGCCAAGACTACAGGGTGGGTTTGACCCTCCACTTT,CASSQDYRVGLTLHF
TRBJ2-7,TRBV3-1/TRBV3-2,.,.,TGTGCCAGCAGCCAACAGGGGCCGGGCGAGCAGTACTTC,CASSQQGPGEQYF
TRBJ2-5,TRBV10-3,.,TRBD2,TGTGCCATCAGTGGGACTCTAGCGGGAACGCAAGAGACCCAGTACTTC,CAISGTLAGTQETQYF
TRBJ2-1,TRBV12-3/TRBV12-4,.,.,TGTGCCAGCTTACGGGACTCGTACAATGAGCAGTTCTTC,CASLRDSYNEQFF
TRBJ1-2,TRBV28,.,.,TGTGCCAGCAGTCGCATCGGGGGGCCTCCGGGCTATGGCTACACCTTC,CASSRIGGPPGYGYTF
TRBJ2-2,TRBV28,.,.,TGTGCCAGCAGTAGAGTACAGGGTAGAGCCATTAACGCCGGGGAGCTGTTTTTT,CASSRVQGRAINAGELFF
TRBJ1-2,TRBV5-6,.,TRBD1,TGTGCCAGCAGTCCCATCGGGACAGAATATGGCTACACCTTC,CASSPIGTEYGYTF
TRBJ1-3,TRBV5-1,.,.,TGCGCCAGCAGCTTGACCGTGGCCTCTGGAAACACCATATATTTT,CASSLTVASGNTIYF
TRBJ2-7,TRBV7-8,.,TRBD1,TGTGCCAGCAGCACTCGGACAGGGGGAGGAGAGCAGTACTTC,CASSTRTGGGEQYF
TRBJ2-7,TRBV21-1,once,.,TGTGCCAGCAGCTTCCCCTACCGCTTCAGGGGGCGAATCCCCCTATACGAGCAGTACTTC,CASSFPYRFRGRIPLYEQYF
TRBJ2-7,TRBV2,.,.,TGTGCCAGCAGGGAAACAGGGACCTACGAGCAGTACTTC,CASRETGTYEQYF
TRBJ2-7,TRBV7-9,.,.,TGTGCCAGCAGCCCTTCGCAAACAGGCTACGAGCAGTACTTC,CASSPSQTGYEQYF
TRBJ2-7,TRBV28,.,TRBD1,TGTGCCAGCACCCTCAACCCGGGACAGGTCGGCGAGCAGTACTTC,CASTLNPGQVGEQYF
TRBJ1-2,TRBV24-1,.,TRBD1,TGTGCCACCAGTGACTCCGTTGAGGACAGGGGTAATTGGGGCTATGGCTACACCTTC,CATSDSVEDRGNWGYGYTF
TRBJ2-7,TRBV7-2,.,.,TGTGCCAGCAGCTTAGCCCGTACCTACGAGCAGTACTTC,CASSLARTYEQYF
TRBJ2-7,TRBV7-9,once,.,TGTGCCAGCAGCCCCCAGGGGGACTCCGAGCAGTACTTC,CASSPQGDSEQYF
TRBJ1-5,TRBV5-8,.,.,TGTGCCAGCAGCTTGGGGCAGGTACAGCCCCAGCATTTT,CASSLGQVQPQHF
TRBJ1-2,TRBV19,few,.,TGTGCCAGTAGTGTGTCCAGTCACTATGGCTACACCTTC,CASSVSSHYGYTF
TRBJ1-1,TRBV28,.,TRBD1,TGTGCCAGCAGTTTAGTGGGACAGGGGCTCACTGAAGCTTTCTTT,CASSLVGQGLTEAFF
TRBJ2-1,TRBV5-1,.,TRBD1,TGCGCCAGCAGCTTGGATGGGACAGGCTACAATGAGCAGTTCTTC,CASSLDGTGYNEQFF
TRBJ2-3,TRBV7-2,.,TRBD2,TGTGCCAGCAGCTTAGTTGCTAGCGGGGGGGCCCGAGGGTCGCAGTATTTT,CASSLVASGGARGSQYF
TRBJ1-6,TRBV9,.,.,TGTGCCAGCAGCTCCGGAATTGGGGCAGGGGACAATTCACCCCTCCACTTT,CASSSGIGAGDNSPLHF
TRBJ2-7,TRBV20-1,once,.,TGCAGTGCTAGTGGTGCGGCTGATACCTACGAGCAGTACTTC,CSASGAADTYEQYF
TRBJ2-7,TRBV7-9,few,TRBD1,TGTGCCAGCAGCAAATCCGGACAGGGGGCAGGAGAGCAGTACTTC,CASSKSGQGAGEQYF
TRBJ2-1,TRBV6-5,.,.,TGTGCCACGACAGCGAGAAGGGAGCAGTTCTTC,CATTARREQFF
TRBJ1-6,TRBV3-1/TRBV3-2,.,TRBD1,TGTGCCAGCAGCCAAGATAGCAGGGGGTTTAATTCACCCCTCCACTTT,CASSQDSRGFNSPLHF
TRBJ2-7,TRBV20-1,.,.,TGCAGTGCCAGTGGGACTCAAACCTACGAGCAGTACTTC,CSASGTQTYEQYF
TRBJ1-1,TRBV7-2,.,.,TGTGCCAGCAGCTTACTCTGGAACACTGAAGCTTTCTTT,CASSLLWNTEAFF
TRBJ1-4,TRBV9,.,.,TGTGCCAGCAGCGTAGAGGACGGGGGTCTAGGGACTAATGAAAAACTGTTTTTT,CASSVEDGGLGTNEKLFF
TRBJ2-7,TRBV10-2,.,TRBD2,TGCGCCAGCATGGACAGAACGACTAGCGGGAGCCCCGACGAGCAGTACTTC,CASMDRTTSGSPDEQYF
TRBJ2-3,TRBV24-1,once,TRBD1,TGTGCCACCAGTGACCCAGGACAGGGGCGGAGGGATACGCAGTATTTT,CATSDPGQGRRDTQYF
TRBJ2-2,TRBV18,.,.,TGTGCCAGCTCTCCTCCGGCGGGTAACACCGGGGAGCTGTTTTTT,CASSPPAGNTGELFF
TRBJ1-4,TRBV2,once,TRBD1,TGTGCCAGCGACAGGGGATACGAAAAACTGTTTTTT,CASDRGYEKLFF
TRBJ2-4,TRBV6-2/TRBV6-3,once,.,TGTGCCAGCAGCCCAACTCTAGGAGGGGAAGCCAAAAACATTCAGTACTTC,CASSPTLGGEAKNIQYF
TRBJ1-2,TRBV5-8,.,.,TGTGCCAGCACCTTGAAGGCAGGTGGCACGGCAGGCTACACCTTC,CASTLKAGGTAGYTF